This TCR beta chain was recorded in a study of neurological immune-mediated disorders. General study findings and limits: Across subjects, no CDR3 amino acid sequence appeared in expanded clones of more than one subject, a finding that suggested private repertoires in all groups.

By 5'RACE with 10-nucleotide random UMIs, the cDNA was made. TCRdb ran MiXCR on the 5' RACE reads and lists one entry per CDR3 protein. The table shows approximately 65,000 distinct CDR3 sequences, with over 4% occurring only once. This clonotype has ten or more counts. The antigen is unknown. The germline CDR1 and CDR2 sequences are DFQATT and SNEGSKA (reference sequence). This CDR3 has 13 residues. V shed 5 bases and J shed 2 bases, with 10 bases lying between them. The sequencing input was PBMCs. The chain has TRBV20-1 and TRBJ1-5; D is uncertain. The source is a human donor with multiple sclerosis. The donor label of this sample is uncertain. CDR3 sequence reads: CSARRGGNQPQHF. In nucleotides, the CDR3 is TGCAGTGCTCGGAGAGGTGGCAATCAGCCCCAGCATTTT.